This TCR beta chain was obtained from a study of blood T cell repertoires in COVID-19. In the authors' workflow: The authors estimated nucleated cell counts from reference gene primer amplification. Repertoires were generated with immunoSEQ multiplex PCR, while TCRdb's copy carries only in-frame clones and drops some. V and J calls and clone size are given by that table; D and trimming were obtained from the DNA. The profile covers about 130,000 clones, with approximately 78% appearing a single time and around 6% taken by the ten largest. V trimming: 5 bases; J trimming: 6 bases; junction bases outside the gene matches: 6. The CDR3 length is 14 residues. Per germline, CDR1 MNHEY and CDR2 SVGEGT.

What was sequenced was PBMCs or T cells enriched from blood (not recorded which). The chain joins TRBV6-2 or TRBV6-3 to TRBJ2-1; TRBD1 matches at 8 bases. The receptor was derived from a woman in her forties or fifties who had recovered from COVID-19. CDR3 loop: CASSTRGPGNEQFF. The CDR3 bases are TGTGCCAGCAGTACCAGGGGGCCCGGCAATGAGCAGTTCTTC.